The present TCR beta chain was sequenced within a study of siplizumab effects on memory and regulatory T cells. Germline V CDR1 and CDR2: MNHNY, SVGAGI (reference sequence). This CDR3 is built from 15 residues. Losses at the gene ends were 5 bases for V and 0 bases for J; bases not matched to a gene: 6. Per-sample assaying covered 10^5 or so TCR templates. Here immunoSEQ multiplex PCR was the method, and the copy in TCRdb shows in-frame clones only, minus some. This sample has about 52,000 clones, with about 97% found just once. As concerns this clone: The antigen remains unidentified.

Unstimulated naive, memory, effector memory and TEMRA subsets from three donor pairs have been sequenced, the authors report. Study results and limitations: A significant reduction in alloreactive sequences traceable to unstimulated CD4+ memory cells was produced by siplizumab.

The receptor was derived from a human donor in good health. The chain links TRBV6-6 to TRBJ2-7; TRBD2 agrees at 8 bases. Sequenced sample: naive CD4+ T cells sorted from blood. CDR3 region: CASSPSGSSSYEQYF. CDR3 in DNA: TGTGCCAGCAGTCCCAGCGGGAGCTCCTCCTACGAGCAGTACTTC.